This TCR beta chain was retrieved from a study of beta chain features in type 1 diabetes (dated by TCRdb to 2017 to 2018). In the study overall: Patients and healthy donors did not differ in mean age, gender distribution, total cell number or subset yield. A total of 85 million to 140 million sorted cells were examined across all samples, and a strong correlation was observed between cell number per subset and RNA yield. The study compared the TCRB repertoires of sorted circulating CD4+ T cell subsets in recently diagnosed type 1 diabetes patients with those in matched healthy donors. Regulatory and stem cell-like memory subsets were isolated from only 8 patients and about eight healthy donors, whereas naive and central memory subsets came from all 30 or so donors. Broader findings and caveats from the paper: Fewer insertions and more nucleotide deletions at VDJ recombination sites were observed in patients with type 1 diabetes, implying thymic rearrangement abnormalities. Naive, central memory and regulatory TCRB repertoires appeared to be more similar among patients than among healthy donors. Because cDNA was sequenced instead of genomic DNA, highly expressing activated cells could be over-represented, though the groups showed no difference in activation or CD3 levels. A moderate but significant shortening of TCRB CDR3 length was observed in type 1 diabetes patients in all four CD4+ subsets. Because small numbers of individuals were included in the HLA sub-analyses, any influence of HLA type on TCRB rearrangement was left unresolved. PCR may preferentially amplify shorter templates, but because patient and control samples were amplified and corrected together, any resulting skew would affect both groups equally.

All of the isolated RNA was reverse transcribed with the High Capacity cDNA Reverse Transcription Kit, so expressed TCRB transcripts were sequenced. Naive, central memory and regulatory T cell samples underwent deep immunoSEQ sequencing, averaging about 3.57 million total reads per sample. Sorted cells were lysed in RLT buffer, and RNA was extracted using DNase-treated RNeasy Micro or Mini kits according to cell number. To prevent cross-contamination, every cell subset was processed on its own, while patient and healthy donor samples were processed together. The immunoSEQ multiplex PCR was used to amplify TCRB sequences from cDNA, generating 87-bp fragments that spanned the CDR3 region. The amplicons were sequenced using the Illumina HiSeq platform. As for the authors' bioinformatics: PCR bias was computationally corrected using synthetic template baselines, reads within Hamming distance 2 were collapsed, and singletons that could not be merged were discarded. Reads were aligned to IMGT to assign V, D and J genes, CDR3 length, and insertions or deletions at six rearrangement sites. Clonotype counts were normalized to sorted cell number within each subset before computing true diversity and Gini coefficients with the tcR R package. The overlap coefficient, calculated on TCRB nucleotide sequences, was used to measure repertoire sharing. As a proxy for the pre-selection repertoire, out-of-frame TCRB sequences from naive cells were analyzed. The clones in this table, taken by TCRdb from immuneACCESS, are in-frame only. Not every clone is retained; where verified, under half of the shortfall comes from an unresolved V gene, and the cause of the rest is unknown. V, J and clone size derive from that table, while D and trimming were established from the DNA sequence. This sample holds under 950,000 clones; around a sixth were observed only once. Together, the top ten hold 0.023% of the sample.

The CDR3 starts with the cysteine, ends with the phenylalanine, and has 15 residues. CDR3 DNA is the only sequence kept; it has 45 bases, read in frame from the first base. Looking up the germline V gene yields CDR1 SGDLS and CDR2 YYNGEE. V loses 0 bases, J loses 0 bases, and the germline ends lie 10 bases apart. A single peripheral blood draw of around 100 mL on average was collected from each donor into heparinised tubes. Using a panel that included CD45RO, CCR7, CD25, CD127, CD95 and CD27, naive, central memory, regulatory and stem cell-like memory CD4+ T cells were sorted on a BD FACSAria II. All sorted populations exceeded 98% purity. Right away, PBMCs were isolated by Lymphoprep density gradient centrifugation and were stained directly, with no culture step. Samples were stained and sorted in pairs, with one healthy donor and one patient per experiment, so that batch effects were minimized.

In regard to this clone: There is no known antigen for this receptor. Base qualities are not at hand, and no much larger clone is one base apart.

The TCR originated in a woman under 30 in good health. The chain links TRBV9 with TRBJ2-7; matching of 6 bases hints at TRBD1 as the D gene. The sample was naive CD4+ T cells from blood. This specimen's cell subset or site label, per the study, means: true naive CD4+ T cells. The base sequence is TGTGCCAGCAGCGTAGCTGCAGGGGCCTCCTACGAGCAGTACTTC. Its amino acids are CASSVAAGASYEQYF.